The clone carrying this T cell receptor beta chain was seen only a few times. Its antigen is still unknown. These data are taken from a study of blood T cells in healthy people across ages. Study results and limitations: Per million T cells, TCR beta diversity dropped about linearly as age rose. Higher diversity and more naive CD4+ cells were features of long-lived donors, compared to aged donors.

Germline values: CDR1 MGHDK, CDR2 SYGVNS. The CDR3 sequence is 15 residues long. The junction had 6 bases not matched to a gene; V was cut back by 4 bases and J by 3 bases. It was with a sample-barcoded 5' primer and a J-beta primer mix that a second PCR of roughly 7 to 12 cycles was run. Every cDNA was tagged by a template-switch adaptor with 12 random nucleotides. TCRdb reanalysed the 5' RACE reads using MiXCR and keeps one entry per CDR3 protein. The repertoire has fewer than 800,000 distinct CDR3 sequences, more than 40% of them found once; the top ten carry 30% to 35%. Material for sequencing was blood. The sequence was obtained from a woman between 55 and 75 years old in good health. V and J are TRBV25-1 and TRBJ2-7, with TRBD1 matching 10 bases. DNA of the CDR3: TGTGCCAGCAGTGGGGACAGGGGCTCCAACTACGAGCAGTACTTC. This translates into CASSGDRGSNYEQYF.